This section outlines one TCR beta chain sequence together with its context. Antigen unknown. This record comes from a study of response to subunit inactivated influenza vaccine. Overall study results and limits: Each seasonal influenza vaccination, the authors suggested, recruits few new T cells.

With V trimmed by 1 base and J by 7 bases, 11 bases remained unmatched. From germline, CDR1 is DFQATT and CDR2 SNEGSKA (reference sequence). This CDR3 comprises 16 residues. One entry per CDR3 protein results from TCRdb running MiXCR on the RT-PCR reads. The sample yields hundreds of thousands of distinct CDR3 sequences, 11% seen once. Sample: PBMCs from blood, taken roughly 45 days after vaccination. The clonotype comes from a man aged 50-60 years who received an inactivated influenza vaccine. This chain connects TRBV20-1 to TRBJ2-1; 9 bases are a match to TRBD2. The CDR3: CSARAGGGGAGNEQFF. The CDR3 DNA reads TGCAGTGCTAGAGCAGGCGGCGGGGGGGCTGGTAATGAGCAGTTCTTC.